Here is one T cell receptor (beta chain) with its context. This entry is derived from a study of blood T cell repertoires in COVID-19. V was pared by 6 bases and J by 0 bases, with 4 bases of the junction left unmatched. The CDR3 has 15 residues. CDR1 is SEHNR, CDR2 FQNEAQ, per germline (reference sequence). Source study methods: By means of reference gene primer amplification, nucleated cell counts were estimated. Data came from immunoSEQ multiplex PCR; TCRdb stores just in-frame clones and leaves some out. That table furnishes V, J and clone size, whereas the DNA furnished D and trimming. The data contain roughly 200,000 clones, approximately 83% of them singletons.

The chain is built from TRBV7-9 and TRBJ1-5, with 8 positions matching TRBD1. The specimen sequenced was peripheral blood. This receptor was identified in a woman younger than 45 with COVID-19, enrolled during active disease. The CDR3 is CASSPGQGSNQPQHF. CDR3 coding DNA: TGTGCCAGCAGTCCCGGACAGGGTAGCAATCAGCCCCAGCATTTT.